Each of the 3 T cell receptor beta chains below was sequenced from the same sample in a study of blood T cell repertoires in COVID-19 (dated by TCRdb to 2018 to 2020). Library preparation was by the immunoSEQ multiplex PCR assay. As stored in TCRdb, this immuneACCESS dataset retains in-frame rearrangements with V and J assigned. A fraction of the clones does not appear; measured against another copy, unresolved V genes explain less than half of the discrepancy, and the remainder lacks a known reason. A total of some 190,000 clones appear in this sample, more than 75% of them only once. Of the sample, under 5% is held by the ten largest clones. The sample comprised peripheral blood. These receptors were obtained from a human donor in a cohort sampled during active COVID-19.

CDR3 DNA sequence: TGCAGTGCTAGTCTTGGGCAGGGCAATCAGCCCCAGCATTTT. Its translation: CSASLGQGNQPQHF. The chain uses TRBV20-1 and TRBJ1-5; D is undetermined. Between the trimmed V and J ends, which lost 3 bases and 2 bases, there was a span of 11 bases. The germline V gene has CDR1 DFQATT and CDR2 SNEGSKA (reference sequence). CDR3 length: 14 amino acids.

Concerning this clone itself: Other nucleotide sequences in the sample specify the same CDR3. The CDR3 region is CASSLVSGGTDTQYF. For the CDR3, the DNA is TGTGCCAGCAGCTTGGTGAGCGGGGGCACAGATACGCAGTATTTT. The chain couples TRBV5-6 to TRBJ2-3, with 7 bases matching TRBD2. Per the germline V gene, CDR1 is SGHDT and CDR2 is YYEEEE. The CDR3 length is 15 residues. Trimming removed 0 bases from V and 1 base from J; junction bases left unmatched: 2.

This sequence joins TRBV19 and TRBJ1-5, with D possibly matching TRBD1 (5 bases). This CDR3 has 15 residues. Germline-derived CDR1 and CDR2 are LNHDA and SQIVND (reference sequence). Trimming pared 5 bases from V and 0 bases from J, leaving 11 bases between. CDR3 sequence (DNA): TGTGCCAGTAGTGCGGCGACAGTTAGCAATCAGCCCCAGCATTTT. It translates to CASSAATVSNQPQHF.